This entry lists 25 T cell receptor beta chains sequenced from one sample in a study of T cell responses to AZD1222 COVID-19 vaccine. Profiled with immunoSEQ multiplex PCR; TCRdb holds only in-frame clones, not every one. Among 150,000 or so clones listed, around 91% were seen once. The sample here was peripheral blood, taken on day 0 of AZD1222 vaccination. Receptor source: an adult in good health.

This clone was observed once. V usage is TRBV6-5 and J usage is TRBJ1-2; TRBD1 matches at 11 bases. V trimming: 6 bases; J trimming: 5 bases; junction bases outside the gene matches: 8. CDR1 and CDR2 from the germline V gene are MNHEY and SVGAGI. This CDR3 spans 15 amino acids. In DNA, the CDR3 is TGTGCCAGCAGGATATCCGGGACAGGGGGTTATGGCTACACCTTC. Protein product: CASRISGTGGYGYTF.

The chain uses TRBV28 and TRBJ2-7; the D gene is possibly TRBD2 (6 bases). V was pared by 10 bases and J by 0 bases, with 10 bases between. CDR1 is MDHEN and CDR2 is SYDVKM in the germline V gene. CDR3 length: 12 residues. Here the CDR3 reads CAIGGNSYEQYF. Here the CDR3 DNA reads TGTGCCATCGGGGGAAACTCCTACGAGCAGTACTTC.

This sequence joins TRBV10-3 and TRBJ2-7; perhaps TRBD1 as D (7 bases). Germline V gene lookup returns CDR1 ENHRY and CDR2 SYGVKD. This CDR3 spans 13 amino acids. V was pared by 11 bases and J by 2 bases, with 16 bases between. CDR3 amino acids: CACGGTETYEQYF. The DNA for the CDR3 is TGTGCCTGCGGAGGGACAGAAACCTACGAGCAGTACTTC.

The chain joins TRBV7-8 to TRBJ2-7; 9 nucleotides agree with TRBD2. The CDR3 spans 14 residues. CDR1 and CDR2 from the germline V gene are SGHVS and FQNEAQ. Trimming took 6 bases from V and 2 from J; bases not matched to a gene: 5. In DNA, the CDR3 is TGTGCCAGCAGTGGGCTAGCGGGAACCTACGAGCAGTACTTC. As protein: CASSGLAGTYEQYF.

The V call is TRBV5-1, the J call TRBJ2-7; the match to TRBD2 covers 7 bases. With 3 bases clipped from V and 0 bases from J, the junction kept 6 bases outside the gene matches. This CDR3 spans 15 amino acids. Germline assignment: CDR1 SGHRS and CDR2 YFSETQ. The CDR3 DNA is TGCGCCAGCAGCTGGGGGGGAGGAGGCTCCTACGAGCAGTACTTC. This encodes CASSWGGGGSYEQYF.

The chain carries TRBV7-8 and TRBJ1-1, with 10 bases that match TRBD1. V lost 5 bases, J lost 8 bases, and 8 bases stayed unmatched. The CDR3 covers 14 residues. Germline CDR1 is SGHVS and CDR2 is FQNEAQ. The CDR3: CASSPLGTGAEAFF. CDR3 DNA sequence: TGTGCCAGCAGCCCACTCGGGACAGGGGCCGAAGCTTTCTTT.

The V and J genes are TRBV13 and TRBJ2-1; 9 positions agree with TRBD2. V lost 3 bases and J lost 6; bases outside the gene matches: 6. The germline CDR1 and CDR2 sequences are PRHDT and FYEKMQ (reference sequence). CDR3 length: 15 residues. CDR3 nucleotide sequence: TGTGCCAGCAGCTTTACCGGGACTAGCAGCAATGAGCAGTTCTTC. Protein sequence: CASSFTGTSSNEQFF.

The chain recombines TRBV7-3 with TRBJ2-3; the match to TRBD1 covers 8 bases. The V segment lost 3 bases and the J segment 3 bases; nucleotides outside the gene matches: 5. Germline lookup yields CDR1 SGHTA and CDR2 FQGTGA. This CDR3 spans 15 amino acids. For the CDR3, the DNA is TGTGCCAGCAGCTTTCTGGACAGGGAGACAGATACGCAGTATTTT. This translates into CASSFLDRETDTQYF.

This chain joins TRBV3-1 (or the pseudogene TRBV3-2) and TRBJ1-3; D is undetermined. Trimming stripped 0 bases from V and 0 bases from J, with 6 bases between. CDR1 and CDR2 (germline): LGHDT, YNNKEL (reference sequence). This CDR3 spans 15 amino acids. The DNA for the CDR3 is TGTGCCAGCAGCCAAGATCGCTTCTCTGGAAACACCATATATTTT. Protein: CASSQDRFSGNTIYF.

The genes are TRBV5-1 and TRBJ1-2; D ambiguous. The germline V and J ends were trimmed by 0 bases and 0 bases, with 9 bases remaining between them. In germline, CDR1 is SGHRS, CDR2 YFSETQ. This CDR3 has 15 residues. DNA for the CDR3: TGCGCCAGCAGCTTGGAGGGAGCAGCTAACTATGGCTACACCTTC. It encodes CASSLEGAANYGYTF.

This rearrangement joins TRBV11-2 to TRBJ1-2; 9 bases match TRBD1. Germline lookup yields CDR1 SGHAT and CDR2 FQNNGV. J lost 0 bases, V lost 5 bases, and 10 bases had no gene match. The CDR3 loop spans 17 amino acids. The CDR3 region is CASSRPGQGLSNYGYTF. Written as DNA, the CDR3 is TGTGCCAGCAGCCGCCCGGGACAGGGCCTTTCTAACTATGGCTACACCTTC.

This chain joins TRBV14 and TRBJ2-2, with D hard to call. From germline, CDR1 is SGHDN and CDR2 FVKESK. This CDR3 has 16 residues. V was cut by 5 bases and J by 0 bases, with 13 bases left in between. CDR3 protein: CASSAGQRANTGELFF. The CDR3 DNA is TGTGCCAGCAGCGCCGGGCAGCGCGCGAACACCGGGGAGCTGTTTTTT.

V is TRBV27 and J is TRBJ2-7; 7 bases map to TRBD2. The CDR3 covers 14 residues. From germline, CDR1 is MNHEY and CDR2 SMNVEV (reference sequence). Germline trimming cut 3 bases from V and 4 bases from J; bases unmatched to any gene: 6. In DNA form, the CDR3 reads TGTGCCAGCAGTTTTGGGGCGGGAGTGTACGAGCAGTACTTC. It encodes CASSFGAGVYEQYF.

This rearrangement joins TRBV19 to TRBJ1-5; D may be TRBD1 (5 bases). V dropped 1 base and J dropped 0 bases, with 10 bases sitting between them. The CDR3 runs 16 residues. Germline V gives CDR1 LNHDA, CDR2 SQIVND (reference sequence). The CDR3 here is CASSIGGVGSNQPQHF. In DNA form, the CDR3 reads TGTGCCAGTAGTATAGGGGGGGTCGGTAGCAATCAGCCCCAGCATTTT.

This chain links TRBV18 with TRBJ2-5; possibly TRBD2 for D (6 bases). Germline CDR1 KGHSH, CDR2 LQKENI. Trimming stripped 3 bases from V and 3 bases from J, with 14 bases between. The CDR3 covers 15 residues. The DNA of the CDR3 is TGTGCCAGCTCACCTGGGGGGAGTGGAGAAGAGACCCAGTACTTC. It encodes CASSPGGSGEETQYF.

The rearrangement joins TRBV9 to TRBJ1-4; D is unresolved. V gave up 1 base and J gave up 10 bases, with 5 bases separating them. CDR3 size: 11 residues. Germline V gene data show CDR1 as SGDLS and CDR2 as YYNGEE. DNA for the CDR3: TGTGCCAGCAGCGTATCCGCAAAACTGTTTTTT. Translation: CASSVSAKLFF.

The chain uses TRBV7-2 and TRBJ2-7; D perhaps matches TRBD1 (6 bases). Trimming shortened V by 3 bases and J by 3 bases, and 12 bases separated the two germline ends. The CDR3 totals 14 residues. The germline V gene encodes CDR1 SGHTA and CDR2 FQGNSA. CDR3 residues: CASSLERRGYEQYF. The DNA of the CDR3 is TGTGCCAGCAGCTTGGAACGCAGGGGCTACGAGCAGTACTTC.

The rearrangement uses TRBV2 and TRBJ1-2; D is undetermined. Trimming took 7 bases from V and 6 from J, leaving 6 bases between them. The CDR3 is 10 residues long. Germline assignment: CDR1 SNHLY and CDR2 FYNNEI. The CDR3: CASIGNGYTF. For the CDR3, the DNA is TGTGCCAGCATAGGGAATGGCTACACCTTC.

The chain combines TRBV6-1 with TRBJ2-5, with 8 bases lining up with TRBD1. Germline CDR1 reads MNHNS; CDR2 reads SASEGT. This CDR3 spans 13 amino acids. The trim removed 3 bases at V and 4 bases at J, leaving 1 base unmatched. For the CDR3, the DNA is TGTGCCAGCAGTGACCAGGGGGCAGAGACCCAGTACTTC. Translated: CASSDQGAETQYF.

This clone was observed a single time. This chain connects TRBV15 to TRBJ1-4; D is ambiguous. This CDR3 region has 15 residues. V was pared by 0 bases and J by 1 base, with 6 bases between. Germline V lookup: CDR1 LNHNV, CDR2 YYDKDF (reference sequence). CDR3: CATSRDLGTNEKLFF. The CDR3 bases are TGTGCCACCAGCAGAGATTTGGGAACTAATGAAAAACTGTTTTTT. The complete variable domain, with remaining parts taken from reference TRBV15 and TRBJ1-4, reads DAMVIQNPRYQVTQFGKPVTLSCSQTLNHNVMYWYQQKSSQAPKLLFHYYDKDFNNEADTPDNFQSRRPNTSFCFLDIRSPGLGDTAMYLCATSRDLGTNEKLFFGSGTQLSVL.

This clone was observed a single time. The V gene is TRBV12-3 or TRBV12-4, the J gene TRBJ2-5; D is undetermined. The CDR3 covers 13 residues. Trimming cost V 2 bases and J 3 bases, with 7 bases left between them. The CDR3: CASSLIAEETQYF. The DNA of the CDR3 is TGTGCCAGCAGTTTAATCGCAGAAGAGACCCAGTACTTC.

V and J are TRBV5-4 and TRBJ1-1, with 7 bases matching TRBD1. This CDR3 is 14 amino acids long. Germline values: CDR1 SGHNT, CDR2 YYREEE (reference sequence). V gave up 2 bases and J gave up 2 bases; unmatched junction bases: 3. CDR3 coding DNA: TGTGCCAGCAGCTTTGACAGGGAAAACACTGAAGCTTTCTTT. Translation gives CASSFDRENTEAFF.

J is TRBJ2-3 and V is TRBV27; 10 bases fit TRBD2. From germline, CDR1 is MNHEY and CDR2 SMNVEV (reference sequence). This CDR3 is built from 13 residues. V trimming: 6 bases; J trimming: 7 bases; junction bases outside the gene matches: 4. The chain's CDR3 is CASRVAGGHTQYF. For the CDR3, the DNA is TGTGCCAGCAGAGTAGCGGGAGGTCATACGCAGTATTTT.

This clone was counted a few times. This sequence joins TRBV21-1 and TRBJ2-1; the table calls TRBD2, which could not be checked here. TRBV21-1 is tagged as a pseudogene. The CDR3 consists of 16 residues. The CDR3, as DNA: TGTGCCAGCAGCAAAGTGGGCGGGGGACCCGACAATGAGCAGTTCTTC. It specifies CASSKVGGGPDNEQFF.

The rearrangement joins TRBV9 to TRBJ2-5; D is ambiguous. Trimming took off 2 bases at V and 0 bases at J, with 8 bases between the two ends. Per the germline V gene, CDR1 is SGDLS and CDR2 is YYNGEE. The CDR3 totals 14 residues. The CDR3 DNA follows: TGTGCCAGCAGCGTCAACAACTACCAAGAGACCCAGTACTTC. Translating it yields CASSVNNYQETQYF.